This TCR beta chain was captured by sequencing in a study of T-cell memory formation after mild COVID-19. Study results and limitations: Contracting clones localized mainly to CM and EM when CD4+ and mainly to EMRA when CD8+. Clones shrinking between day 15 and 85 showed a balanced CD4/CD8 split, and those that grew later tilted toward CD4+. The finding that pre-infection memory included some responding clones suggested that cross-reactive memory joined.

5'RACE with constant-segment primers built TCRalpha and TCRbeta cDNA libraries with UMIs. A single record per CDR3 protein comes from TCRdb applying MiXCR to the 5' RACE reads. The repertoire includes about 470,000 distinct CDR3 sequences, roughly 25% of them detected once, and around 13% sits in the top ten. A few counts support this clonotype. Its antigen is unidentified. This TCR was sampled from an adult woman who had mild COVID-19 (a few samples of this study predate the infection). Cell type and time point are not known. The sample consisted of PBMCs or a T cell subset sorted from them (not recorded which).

The CDR3 DNA follows: TGTGCCATCAGTGGGGACAGGGGGACTAATTCACCCCTCCACTTT. This encodes CAISGDRGTNSPLHF. The chain combines TRBV10-3 with TRBJ1-6; TRBD1 agrees at 11 bases. The V gene's germline CDR1 is ENHRY and CDR2 SYGVKD. Unmatched junction bases numbered 2, after V lost 4 bases and J lost 6 bases. The CDR3 runs to 15 residues.